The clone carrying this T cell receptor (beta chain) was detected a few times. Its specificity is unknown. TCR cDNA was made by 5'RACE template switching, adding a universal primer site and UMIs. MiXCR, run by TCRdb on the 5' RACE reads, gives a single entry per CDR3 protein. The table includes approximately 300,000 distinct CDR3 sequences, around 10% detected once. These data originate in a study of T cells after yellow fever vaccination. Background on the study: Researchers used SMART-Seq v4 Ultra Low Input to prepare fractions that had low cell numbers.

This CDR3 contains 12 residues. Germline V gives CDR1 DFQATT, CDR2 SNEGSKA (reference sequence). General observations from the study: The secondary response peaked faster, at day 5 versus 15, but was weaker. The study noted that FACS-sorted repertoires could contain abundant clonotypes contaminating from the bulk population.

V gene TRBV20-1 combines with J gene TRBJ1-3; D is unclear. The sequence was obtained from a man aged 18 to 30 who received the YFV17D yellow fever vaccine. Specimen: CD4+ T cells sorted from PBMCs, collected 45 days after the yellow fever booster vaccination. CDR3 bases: TGCAGCGCGGACCGATCGGGAAACACCATATATTTT. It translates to CSADRSGNTIYF.